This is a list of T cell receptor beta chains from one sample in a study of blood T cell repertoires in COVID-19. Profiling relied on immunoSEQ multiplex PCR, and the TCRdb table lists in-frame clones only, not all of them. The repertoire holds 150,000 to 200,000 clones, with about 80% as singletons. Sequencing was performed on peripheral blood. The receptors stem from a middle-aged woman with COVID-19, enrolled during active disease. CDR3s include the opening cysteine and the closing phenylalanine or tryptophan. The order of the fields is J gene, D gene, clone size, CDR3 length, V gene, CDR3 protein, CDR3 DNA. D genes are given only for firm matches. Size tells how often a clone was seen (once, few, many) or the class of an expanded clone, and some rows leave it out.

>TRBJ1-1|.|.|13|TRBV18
CASSPLQTPGAFF
TGTGCCAGCTCACCACTGCAAACCCCTGGCGCTTTCTTT
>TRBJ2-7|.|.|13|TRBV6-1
CASSDPHRGEQYF
TGTGCCAGCAGTGACCCGCACCGGGGCGAGCAGTACTTC
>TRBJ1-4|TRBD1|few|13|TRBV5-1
CASKRTGEEKLFF
TGCGCCAGCAAAAGGACAGGGGAAGAAAAACTGTTTTTT
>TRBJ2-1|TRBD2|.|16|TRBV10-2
CASSESVLAGGYEQFF
TGCGCCAGCAGTGAGTCGGTGCTAGCGGGGGGCTATGAGCAGTTCTTC
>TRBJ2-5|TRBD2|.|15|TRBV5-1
CASSPGTSRLETQYF
TGCGCCAGCAGCCCAGGGACTAGCCGATTGGAGACCCAGTACTTC
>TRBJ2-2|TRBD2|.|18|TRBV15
CATSRVMGLAPNTGELFF
TGTGCCACCAGCAGAGTCATGGGACTAGCGCCGAACACCGGGGAGCTGTTTTTT
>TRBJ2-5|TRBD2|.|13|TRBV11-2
CASTGGNQETQYF
TGTGCCAGCACCGGGGGGAATCAAGAGACCCAGTACTTC
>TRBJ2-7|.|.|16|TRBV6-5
CASSYRSVQGSYEQYF
TGTGCCAGCAGTTACAGGTCTGTACAGGGCTCGTACGAGCAGTACTTC
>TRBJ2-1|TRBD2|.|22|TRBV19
CASSISGRRASGRAGVLNEQFF
TGTGCCAGTAGTATCTCGGGTCGACGGGCTAGCGGGAGGGCCGGGGTACTCAATGAGCAGTTCTTC
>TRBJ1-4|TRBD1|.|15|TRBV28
CASTAGGTGYEKLFF
TGTGCCAGCACCGCAGGCGGGACAGGTTATGAAAAACTGTTTTTT
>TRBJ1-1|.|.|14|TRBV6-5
CASTRGGMNTEAFF
TGTGCCAGCACGAGAGGGGGTATGAACACTGAAGCTTTCTTT
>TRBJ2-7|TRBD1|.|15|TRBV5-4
CASSADRGVSYEQYF
TGTGCCAGCAGCGCGGACAGGGGCGTCTCCTACGAGCAGTACTTC
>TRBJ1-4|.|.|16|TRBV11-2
CASSESVGGAEEKLFF
TGTGCCAGCTCCGAATCAGTCGGTGGGGCCGAGGAAAAACTGTTTTTT
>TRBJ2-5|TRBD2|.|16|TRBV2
CASSALTSGVGKTQYF
TGTGCCAGCAGTGCTCTGACTAGCGGGGTGGGGAAAACCCAGTACTTC
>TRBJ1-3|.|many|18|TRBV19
CASSSVSRGTHSGNTIYF
TGTGCCAGTAGCTCCGTCTCAAGGGGGACACACTCTGGAAACACCATATATTTT
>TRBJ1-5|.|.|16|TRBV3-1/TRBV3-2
CASSQDGGVSNQPQHF
TGTGCCAGCAGCCAAGATGGGGGGGTTTCTAATCAGCCCCAGCATTTT
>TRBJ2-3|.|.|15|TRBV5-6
CASSPLPRSTDTQYF
TGTGCCAGCAGCCCCCTCCCACGGAGCACAGATACGCAGTATTTT
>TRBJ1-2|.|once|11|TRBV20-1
CSSTLLKGYTF
TGCAGTTCGACACTTCTGAAGGGCTACACCTTC
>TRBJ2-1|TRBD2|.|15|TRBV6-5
CATLRRGGIGNEQFF
TGTGCCACCTTAAGACGGGGGGGCATAGGGAATGAGCAGTTCTTC
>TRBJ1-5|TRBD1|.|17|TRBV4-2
CASSQDYGQGSNQPQHF
TGTGCCAGCAGCCAAGATTATGGACAGGGAAGCAATCAGCCCCAGCATTTT
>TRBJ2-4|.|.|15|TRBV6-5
CASSQRAQVGNIQYF
TGTGCCAGCAGCCAACGGGCACAGGTGGGGAACATTCAGTACTTC
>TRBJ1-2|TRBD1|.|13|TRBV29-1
CSVDSDRGDGYTF
TGCAGCGTTGACTCCGACAGGGGGGATGGCTACACCTTC
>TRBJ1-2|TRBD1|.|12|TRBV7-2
CASRDRGYGYTF
TGTGCCAGCCGGGACAGGGGGTATGGCTACACCTTC
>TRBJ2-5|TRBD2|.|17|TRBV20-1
CSASWFGRGEYQETQYF
TGCAGTGCTAGTTGGTTCGGGCGGGGGGAGTACCAAGAGACCCAGTACTTC
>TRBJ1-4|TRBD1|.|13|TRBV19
CASRGTGGEKLFF
TGTGCCAGTAGGGGGACAGGAGGTGAAAAACTGTTTTTT
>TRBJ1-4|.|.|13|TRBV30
CAWKAITNEKLFF
TGTGCCTGGAAAGCGATCACTAATGAAAAACTGTTTTTT
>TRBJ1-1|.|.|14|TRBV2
CASRATVMNTEAFF
TGTGCCAGCAGGGCGACAGTCATGAACACTGAAGCTTTCTTT
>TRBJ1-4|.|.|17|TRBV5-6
CASSSLDGRAEGEKLFF
TGTGCCAGCAGCTCGCTCGATGGCAGGGCGGAAGGTGAAAAACTGTTTTTT
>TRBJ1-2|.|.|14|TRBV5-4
CASSPPTSPYGYTF
TGTGCCAGCAGCCCTCCCACTTCCCCCTATGGCTACACCTTC
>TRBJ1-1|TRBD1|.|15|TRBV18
CASSPLDRLNTEAFF
TGTGCCAGCTCACCCCTGGACAGGCTGAACACTGAAGCTTTCTTT
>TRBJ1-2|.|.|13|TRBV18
CASSRGGGYGYTF
TGTGCCAGCTCACGAGGGGGTGGCTATGGCTACACCTTC
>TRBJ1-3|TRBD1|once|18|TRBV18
CASSPNPGTGLSGNTIYF
TGTGCCAGCTCACCCAACCCCGGGACAGGGCTCTCTGGAAACACCATATATTTT
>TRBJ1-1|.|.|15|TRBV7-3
CASSSGDVGGTEAFF
TGTGCCAGCAGCTCCGGGGACGTCGGGGGGACTGAAGCTTTCTTT
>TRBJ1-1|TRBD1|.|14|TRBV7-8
CASSETGGAAEAFF
TGTGCCAGCAGCGAGACAGGGGGGGCCGCTGAAGCTTTCTTT
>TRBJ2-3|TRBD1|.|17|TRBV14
CASSTRQRTGRTDTQYF
TGTGCCAGCAGCACCCGCCAAAGGACAGGGAGAACAGATACGCAGTATTTT
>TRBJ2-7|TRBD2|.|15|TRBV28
CASSFLGGSGYEQYF
TGTGCCAGCAGTTTTCTGGGCGGGAGCGGGTACGAGCAGTACTTC
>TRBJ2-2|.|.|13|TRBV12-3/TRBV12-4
CASRLQDTGELFF
TGTGCCAGCAGACTACAGGACACCGGGGAGCTGTTTTTT
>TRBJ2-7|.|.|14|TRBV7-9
CASSSLAGYHEQYF
TGTGCCAGCAGTTCTCTGGCAGGGTACCACGAGCAGTACTTC
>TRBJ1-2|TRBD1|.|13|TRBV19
CASSVTGGYGYTF
TGTGCCAGTAGCGTGACAGGGGGCTATGGCTACACCTTC
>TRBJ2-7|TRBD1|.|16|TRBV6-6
CASSYSTWTGVYEQYF
TGTGCCAGCAGTTACTCGACCTGGACAGGGGTCTACGAGCAGTACTTC
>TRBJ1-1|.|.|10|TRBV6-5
CAAAYIEAFF
TGTGCCGCAGCGTATATAGAAGCTTTCTTT
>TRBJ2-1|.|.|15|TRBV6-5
CASTGVVRVRGEQFF
TGTGCCAGCACCGGCGTTGTCAGGGTAAGGGGTGAGCAGTTCTTC
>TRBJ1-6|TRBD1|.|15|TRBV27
CASSSTGGWNSPLHF
TGTGCCAGCAGTTCGACAGGGGGGTGGAATTCACCCCTCCACTTT
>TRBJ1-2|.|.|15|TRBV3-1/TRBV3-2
CASSQGPRPNYGYTF
TGTGCCAGCAGCCAAGGGCCCAGGCCAAACTATGGCTACACCTTC
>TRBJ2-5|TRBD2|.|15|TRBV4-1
CASSQEGVAGKTQYF
TGCGCCAGCAGCCAAGAAGGGGTAGCGGGAAAGACCCAGTACTTC
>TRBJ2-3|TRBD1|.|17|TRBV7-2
CASSLVGAGGSRDTQYF
TGTGCCAGCAGCTTGGTAGGCGCAGGGGGCAGTCGAGATACGCAGTATTTT
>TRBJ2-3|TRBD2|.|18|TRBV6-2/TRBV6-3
CASSYPPLLAGGTDTQYF
TGTGCCAGCAGTTACCCCCCTCTGCTAGCGGGGGGTACAGATACGCAGTATTTT
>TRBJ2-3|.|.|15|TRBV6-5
CASSYAALGTDTQYF
TGTGCCAGCAGTTACGCGGCTCTGGGCACAGATACGCAGTATTTT
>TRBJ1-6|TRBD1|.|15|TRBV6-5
CASSYGRGLYSPLHF
TGTGCCAGCAGTTACGGCAGGGGGCTTTACTCACCCCTCCACTTT
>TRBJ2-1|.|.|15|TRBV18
CASSPRQVRTKEQFF
TGTGCCAGCTCACCACGACAGGTGCGTACAAAGGAGCAGTTCTTC
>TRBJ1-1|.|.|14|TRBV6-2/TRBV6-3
CASSVTVSNTEAFF
TGTGCCAGCAGTGTGACAGTGTCGAACACTGAAGCTTTCTTT
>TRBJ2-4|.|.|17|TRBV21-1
CASSKKGTAGGKNIQYF
TGTGCCAGCAGCAAAAAGGGGACAGCGGGGGGGAAAAACATTCAGTACTTC
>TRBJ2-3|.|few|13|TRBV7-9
CASRSTSTDTQYF
TGTGCCAGCAGATCGACTAGCACAGATACGCAGTATTTT
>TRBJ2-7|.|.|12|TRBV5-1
CASSKDSYEQYF
TGCGCCAGCAGCAAAGACAGCTACGAGCAGTACTTC
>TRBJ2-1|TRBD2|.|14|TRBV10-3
CAISRTSGDNEQFF
TGTGCCATCAGTAGGACTAGCGGGGACAATGAGCAGTTCTTC
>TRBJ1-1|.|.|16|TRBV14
CASSQGPGVMNTEAFF
TGTGCCAGCAGCCAAGGACCCGGAGTCATGAACACTGAAGCTTTCTTT
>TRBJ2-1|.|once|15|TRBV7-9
CASSRKGVPNNEQFF
TGTGCCAGCAGCCGAAAGGGGGTCCCTAACAATGAGCAGTTCTTC
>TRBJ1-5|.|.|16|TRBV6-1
CASSERDGGLNQPQHF
TGTGCCAGCAGTGAAAGAGACGGGGGACTCAATCAGCCCCAGCATTTT
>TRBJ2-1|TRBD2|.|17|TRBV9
CASSVTGSGRGDNEQFF
TGTGCCAGCAGCGTAACTGGTAGCGGGAGGGGCGACAATGAGCAGTTCTTC
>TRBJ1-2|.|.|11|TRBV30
CAWSENYGYTF
TGTGCCTGGTCTGAGAACTATGGCTACACCTTC